These T cell receptor beta chains were read from a single sample in a study of T cell repertoires in cytomegalovirus infection. TCRdb ran MiXCR on the reads and lists one entry per CDR3 protein. The sample has about 740,000 distinct CDR3 sequences, roughly 36% seen once; the top ten hold 18%. These receptors have no known antigen. The specimen comprised cultured PBMCs, sampled from culture after CMV antigen stimulation. The receptors stem from a human donor in good health (CMV status not recorded). Some clones in this sample may be carry-over from other donors' samples. CDR3s leave out the opening cysteine and the closing phenylalanine or tryptophan. Each record gives: CDR3 length, V gene, D gene, CDR3 protein. The D gene is left open where the match is weak.

12	TRBV20-1	-	SAVRDSTNYGYT
14	TRBV7-2	TRBD2	ASSLAASGSSYEQY
14	TRBV2	TRBD1	ASSEARQGPNYGYT
14	TRBV29-1	-	STPHGTGGLTDTQY
11	TRBV12-3/TRBV12-4	TRBD1	ASSLRGLDGYT
13	TRBV2	-	ASSSTGTKGSPLH
12	TRBV2	-	ASATTGLQETQY
12	TRBV5-1	-	ASSPSQGYTEAF
13	TRBV7-6	-	ASSLGESGGDEQY
13	TRBV7-2	TRBD1	ASSSRQGKNTEAF
12	TRBV11-2	-	ASSFNPSYNEQF
10	TRBV29-1	-	SVTRGDEKLF
11	TRBV28	-	ASTNLVGYGYT
12	TRBV2	TRBD1	ATSAGQGFYEQY
11	TRBV19	TRBD2	ASSGLARETQY
15	TRBV6-1	TRBD2	ASRRTSGTLFQETQY
15	TRBV5-1	-	ASSPPRTADDTGELF
12	TRBV7-2	TRBD1	ASSSTGVQETQY
12	TRBV12-3/TRBV12-4	-	ASTYPSGTDTQY
13	TRBV10-3	TRBD1	AIRDRDSDNEKLF
11	TRBV2	-	ASSEVSGTEAF
13	TRBV14	TRBD1	ASSQEPGGGEKLF
13	TRBV15	-	ATRRDPNSNQPQH
10	TRBV12-3/TRBV12-4	-	ASSPLDSGYT
10	TRBV5-6	-	ASSLVTSPQY
12	TRBV18	-	ASSPDSKGTEAF
11	TRBV6-1	-	ASGRDSNQPQH
13	TRBV4-1	-	ASSQGPTPYNEQF
13	TRBV5-4	TRBD2	ASSPGTSRHNEQF
12	TRBV6-5	-	ASSYGKGADTQY
13	TRBV7-2	TRBD1	ASSLGTGLYNEQF
17	TRBV7-6	-	ASSLDYHPVGRENYGYT
15	TRBV11-2	TRBD1	ASSLRGTGFSGNTIY
15	TRBV14	-	ASSQGGFGPAGNTIY
13	TRBV7-2	-	ASSPSPGVSREQF
13	TRBV28	TRBD2	ASSSTGLATETQY
12	TRBV7-2	-	ASSLSQVQETQY
11	TRBV12-3/TRBV12-4	-	ARENRGTYEQY
13	TRBV5-4	TRBD2	ASSLAASGTGELF
12	TRBV28	-	ASSERPGNQPQH
13	TRBV4-2	-	ASSPADARGQPQH
12	TRBV20-1	-	SARFSGSNTEAF
12	TRBV25-1	-	ASSEIGLIGGYT
11	TRBV6-6	TRBD1	ASSGTGGNEQY
13	TRBV28	-	VTSNSDQGLKGYT
14	TRBV6-2/TRBV6-3	-	ASSYSLGPNYNEQF
17	TRBV10-3	TRBD2	AISGPHRLAGGPGDEQY
12	TRBV7-6	TRBD1	ASSRRDRGSEQY
13	TRBV4-1	-	ASSQVPEATDTQY
13	TRBV12-3/TRBV12-4	-	ASSLDPPNYNEQF
15	TRBV6-1	-	ASSGGLGRRYQETQY
9	TRBV11-2	-	ASSWRETQY
11	TRBV7-2	-	ASSLWPRYEQY
15	TRBV7-2	-	ASSLWGGVDAGNTIY
13	TRBV12-5	-	ASGGDGGFGLPQH
11	TRBV7-9	TRBD1	ASLVEGAQEAF
10	TRBV20-1	TRBD1	SARDRFNEQF
12	TRBV7-6	-	ASSLVRPTDEQY